One and the same sample provided the 32 T cell receptor beta chains below, sequenced in a study of blood T cells in healthy people across ages (dated by TCRdb to about 2015). Libraries were built with 5' RACE. The run used an Illumina HiSeq 2500. A second PCR of about 6 to 11 cycles was performed with a sample-barcoded 5' primer and a J-beta primer mix. The public reads were quality trimmed at Q25 with fastp and then assembled into clones with MiXCR by TCRdb, keeping productive beta chains. Merged by CDR3 protein, the rows form single entries marked with the most common genes and DNA. The sample table lists roughly 1.6 million distinct CDR3 sequences, 30% to 35% of them with a count of one. The ten top clones hold 11% of the sample. Sequencing was performed on blood. These receptors all stem from a woman aged 30 to 39 in good health.

This clonotype was seen a few times. The CDR3 is CASKAGGDGYTF. CDR3 sequence (DNA): TGTGCCAGCAAAGCGGGAGGGGATGGCTACACCTTC. The rearrangement links TRBV12-3 or TRBV12-4 to TRBJ1-2; tentative D call: TRBD1 (5 bases). Trimming removed 7 bases at V and 6 bases at J, with 12 bases between. This CDR3 is 12 amino acids long.

The chain links TRBV27 to TRBJ2-1; perhaps TRBD1 as D (5 bases). The germline V and J ends were trimmed by 2 bases and 5 bases, with 10 bases remaining between them. The CDR3 length is 14 residues. CDR1 is MNHEY, CDR2 SMNVEV, per germline (reference sequence). This CDR3 is CASSLNGADNEQFF. CDR3 nucleotide sequence: TGTGCCAGCAGTTTAAATGGGGCGGACAATGAGCAGTTCTTC.

This clonotype was observed a single time. The DNA of the CDR3 is TGTGCCAGCAGCCAACCTACATCGAGCTCCTACAATGAGCAGTTCTTC. Its translation is CASSQPTSSSYNEQFF. The chain is built from TRBV14 and TRBJ2-1; D not resolved. CDR1 and CDR2 from the germline V gene are SGHDN and FVKESK. The CDR3 totals 16 residues. Between the trimmed V and J ends, which lost 2 bases and 0 bases, there was a span of 11 bases. The full variable domain, in which reference TRBV14 and TRBJ2-1 provide the parts outside the CDR3, is EAGVTQFPSHSVIEKGQTVTLRCDPISGHDNLYWYRRVMGKEIKFLLHFVKESKQDESGMPNNRFLAERTGGTYSTLKVQPAELEDSGVYFCASSQPTSSSYNEQFFGPGTRLTVL.

The chain couples TRBV7-9 to TRBJ2-3; 11 bases line up with TRBD2. The trim removed 4 bases at V and 2 bases at J, leaving 5 bases unmatched. Germline values: CDR1 SEHNR, CDR2 FQNEAQ (reference sequence). The length of the CDR3 is 16 residues. The CDR3 loop is CASSSALAGATDTQYF. The CDR3 nucleotides are TGTGCCAGCAGCTCGGCACTAGCGGGGGCCACAGATACGCAGTATTTT.

This clonotype occurred a few times. The V call is TRBV25-1, the J call TRBJ1-2; 10 nucleotides align to TRBD1. The V segment lost 1 base and the J segment 3 bases; nucleotides outside the gene matches: 8. The germline V gene has CDR1 MGHDK and CDR2 SYGVNS. This CDR3 spans 17 amino acids. The CDR3 DNA is TGTGCCAGCAGTGAATGGGGGACAGGGGAGGTTGACTATGGCTACACCTTC. Amino acid sequence: CASSEWGTGEVDYGYTF.

This clonotype was seen repeatedly, ten times or more. J is TRBJ2-5 and V is TRBV20-1, with 12 bases that match TRBD2. Germline CDR1 DFQATT, CDR2 SNEGSKA (reference sequence). After removal of 2 bases from V and 5 bases from J, the junction contained 3 bases not matched to a gene. This CDR3 spans 14 amino acids. CDR3 amino acids: CSARLAGGRETQYF. CDR3 bases: TGCAGTGCTAGACTAGCGGGAGGGAGGGAGACCCAGTACTTC.

This clonotype was seen more than once but under ten times. The chain uses TRBV10-1 and TRBJ2-1; 12 bases are a match to TRBD2. V lost 3 bases and J lost 0; bases outside the gene matches: 6. Germline V gene data show CDR1 as WNHNN and CDR2 as SYGVQD (reference sequence). The length of the CDR3 is 18 residues. CDR3 DNA: TGCGCCAGCAGTGAACTAGCGGGAGGCGTAAGCTCCTACAATGAGCAGTTCTTC. Translating gives CASSELAGGVSSYNEQFF.

This clonotype turned up a few times. The chain links TRBV27 to TRBJ1-2; TRBD1 agrees at 7 bases. Germline trimming cut 2 bases from V and 6 bases from J; bases unmatched to any gene: 21. The V gene's germline CDR1 is MNHEY and CDR2 SMNVEV (reference sequence). The length of the CDR3 is 19 residues. CDR3 residues: CASSLLARDSNGGLNGYTF. CDR3 DNA: TGTGCCAGCAGTTTACTGGCGCGGGACAGCAATGGGGGCCTAAATGGCTACACCTTC.

As regards this clonotype: An end of the junction differs from the germline gene, which may be a read error. V usage is TRBV5-1 and J usage is TRBJ2-3; 13 bases match TRBD2. This CDR3 is built from 17 residues. Germline assignment: CDR1 SGHRS and CDR2 YFSETQ. The DNA of the CDR3 is TGCGCCGGCAGCTTGAGGACTAGCGGGAGAGTCGCAGATACGCAGTATTTT. It yields the protein CAGSLRTSGRVADTQYF.

The table lists this clonotype with a few counts. The chain carries TRBV12-3 or TRBV12-4 and TRBJ1-2; the match to TRBD1 covers 9 bases. V lost 6 bases and J lost 8; bases outside the gene matches: 7. The CDR3 loop spans 13 amino acids. For the CDR3, the DNA is TGTGCCAGCAGACCGGGACAGGGAAGCGGCTACACCTTC. This gives the protein CASRPGQGSGYTF.

V is TRBV5-1 and J is TRBJ2-5; D is possibly TRBD1 (5 bases). Germline lookup yields CDR1 SGHRS and CDR2 YFSETQ. The CDR3 contains 13 residues. V was cut by 3 bases and J by 5 bases, with 11 bases left in between. The CDR3 DNA sequence: TGCGCCAGCAGCTGGGAAGGGGCTGAGACCCAGTACTTC. Translating it yields CASSWEGAETQYF.

This clonotype was counted a few times. The junction departs from germline at one end; a sequencing error may be responsible. This chain uses TRBV6-1 with TRBJ1-2, with a tentative D call TRBD1 (6 bases). Per germline, CDR1 MNHNS and CDR2 SASEGT. The CDR3 length is 13 residues. For the CDR3, the DNA is TGTGCCAGCAGTACCGAACAGGGCTATGGCTGCACCTTC. Its translation is CASSTEQGYGCTF.

The rearrangement uses TRBV2 and TRBJ1-2; 10 bases agree with TRBD1. J lost 6 bases, V lost 3 bases, and 10 bases had no gene match. CDR3 size: 16 residues. The germline gives CDR1 SNHLY, CDR2 FYNNEI. Here the CDR3 DNA reads TGTGCCAGCAGTGATCCGTACGACAGGGGGCCCCATGGCTACACCTTC. Protein: CASSDPYDRGPHGYTF.

The rearrangement links TRBV9 to TRBJ1-4; perhaps TRBD1 as D (5 bases). CDR1 and CDR2 (germline): SGDLS, YYNGEE. V shed 3 bases and J shed 4 bases, with 19 bases lying between them. The CDR3 loop spans 17 amino acids. The CDR3 is CASSETTIDSNNEKLFF. CDR3 nucleotides: TGTGCCAGCAGCGAGACGACGATCGACAGTAATAATGAAAAACTGTTTTTT.

This rearrangement joins TRBV27 to TRBJ2-5, with D tentatively TRBD2 (5 bases). The V gene lost 8 bases and the J gene lost 1 base, with 14 bases spanning the gap. Germline values: CDR1 MNHEY, CDR2 SMNVEV (reference sequence). This CDR3 has 14 residues. CDR3 sequence reads: CASQERTGQETQYF. The DNA for the CDR3 is TGTGCCAGCCAAGAGAGGACTGGCCAAGAGACCCAGTACTTC.

Remarks on this clonotype: This could be a read error, since a much larger clone is one nucleotide away. This chain links TRBV5-1 with TRBJ2-5; TRBD2 aligns across 10 bases. CDR1 is SGHRS and CDR2 is YFSETQ in the germline V gene. The CDR3 totals 14 residues. V gave up 6 bases and J gave up 5 bases; unmatched junction bases: 7. The CDR3: CASKKRGGRETQYF. CDR3 coding DNA: TGCGCCAGCAAGAAGCGGGGGGGCCGGGAGACCCAGTACTTC.

This clonotype was observed a handful of times. CDR3 DNA sequence: TGCAGTGCTACGGGCCCTAGCGGGGGGACAGATACGCAGTATTTT. This sequence encodes CSATGPSGGTDTQYF. The V gene is TRBV20-1, the J gene TRBJ2-3, with 11 positions matching TRBD2. Trimming cost V 4 bases and J 3 bases; bases outside gene matches: 6. The germline V gene has CDR1 DFQATT and CDR2 SNEGSKA (reference sequence). The CDR3 totals 15 residues.

CDR3 bases: TGCGCCAGCAGCCGATATGGACTACAAGAGACCCAGTACTTC. Residues: CASSRYGLQETQYF. The gene calls are TRBV5-1 and TRBJ2-5; a possible D gene is TRBD2 (6 bases). V lost 4 bases, J lost 2 bases, and 12 bases lay in between. The CDR3 runs to 14 residues. CDR1 SGHRS and CDR2 YFSETQ come from the germline V gene.

This clonotype appeared many times. The CDR3 DNA follows: TGTGCCAGCAGCTTAGAAATATGGGGGAATGAGCAGTTCTTC. Its protein is CASSLEIWGNEQFF. The gene calls are TRBV7-2 and TRBJ2-1; TRBD1 or TRBD2 may be the D gene (5 bases each). The germline CDR1 and CDR2 sequences are SGHTA and FQGNSA. Trimming took off 1 base at V and 7 bases at J, with 11 bases between the two ends. The CDR3 runs 14 residues.

The chain uses TRBV27 and TRBJ2-2; D is unclear. Between the trimmed V and J ends, which lost 0 bases and 7 bases, there was a span of 9 bases. The CDR3 has 14 amino acids. CDR1 and CDR2 (germline): MNHEY, SMNVEV (reference sequence). The CDR3 nucleotides read TGTGCCAGCAGTTTATCGTATCGAGGCGGGGAGCTGTTTTTT. Its translation: CASSLSYRGGELFF.

This clonotype was found a few times. The rearrangement links TRBV10-3 to TRBJ2-1, with a tentative D call TRBD1 (6 bases). CDR1 and CDR2 (germline): ENHRY, SYGVKD. CDR3 length: 11 amino acids. V lost 7 bases and J lost 7, with 8 bases in between. CDR3 sequence reads: CAINTGNEQFF. The DNA for the CDR3 is TGTGCCATCAATACAGGGAATGAGCAGTTCTTC.

V and J are TRBV3-1 and TRBJ2-7; unclear D gene. V was trimmed by 0 bases and J by 6 bases, leaving 12 bases between them. Looked up from germline, CDR1 is LGHDT and CDR2 is YNNKEL (reference sequence). This CDR3 has 14 residues. DNA of the CDR3: TGTGCCAGCAGCCAAGATCTGGAAACGGTCGAGCAGTACTTC. This encodes CASSQDLETVEQYF.

V is TRBV5-8 and J is TRBJ2-7; 7 bases align to TRBD1. The junction had 6 bases not matched to a gene; V was cut back by 1 base and J by 2 bases. Germline CDR1 and CDR2: SGHTS and YDEGEE. The CDR3 runs 15 residues. The CDR3 here is CASSLYNRGAYEQYF. CDR3 DNA sequence: TGTGCCAGCAGCTTGTATAACAGGGGAGCCTACGAGCAGTACTTC.

The rearrangement joins TRBV28 to TRBJ2-3; TRBD1 might be the D (7 bases). Per the germline V gene, CDR1 is MDHEN and CDR2 is SYDVKM. This CDR3 spans 15 amino acids. V lost 4 bases, J lost 6 bases, and 17 bases lay in between. The CDR3 region is CASSSGGISSDTQYF. DNA of the CDR3: TGTGCCAGCAGTTCAGGGGGGATCAGCTCGGATACGCAGTATTTT.

Only a few counts were recorded for this clonotype. The V and J genes are TRBV3-1 and TRBJ1-2; D is possibly TRBD1 (6 bases). CDR3 length: 14 amino acids. Deletions cut 0 bases from V and 8 bases from J, with 13 bases between. Germline CDR1 is LGHDT and CDR2 is YNNKEL (reference sequence). The CDR3 loop reads CASSQDPGARGYTF. The CDR3 DNA sequence: TGTGCCAGCAGCCAAGATCCGGGGGCGCGAGGCTACACCTTC.

This clonotype appeared a few times. The chain has TRBV20-1 and TRBJ2-5, with 8 bases identical to TRBD1. V was pared by 6 bases and J by 4 bases, with 22 bases of the junction left unmatched. Germline-derived CDR1 and CDR2 are DFQATT and SNEGSKA (reference sequence). CDR3 length: 18 amino acids. The CDR3 DNA sequence: TGCAGTGCCCCGACCAAGGGACAGGCCTACGGTCACCGAGAGACCCAGTACTTC. Translation: CSAPTKGQAYGHRETQYF.

This chain uses TRBV5-1 with TRBJ2-7; D perhaps matches TRBD1 (5 bases). Germline loops: CDR1 SGHRS, CDR2 YFSETQ. The CDR3 is 13 amino acids. V was cut by 3 bases and J by 7 bases, with 14 bases left in between. As DNA, the CDR3 is TGCGCCAGCAGCTCCTTAGGGGATTTTGAGCAGTACTTC. Its protein is CASSSLGDFEQYF.

This rearrangement joins TRBV6-6 to TRBJ1-5; D not certain. The ends were cut back, 4 bases at V and 4 bases at J, with 14 bases in the middle. Germline loops: CDR1 MNHNY, CDR2 SVGAGI (reference sequence). The CDR3 is made up of 15 amino acids. The DNA for the CDR3 is TGTGCCAGCAGTTCGACGCCCCCTAGTAATCAGCCCCAGCATTTT. As protein: CASSSTPPSNQPQHF.

This sequence joins TRBV3-1 and TRBJ2-5; TRBD2 aligns across 9 bases. Per germline, CDR1 LGHDT and CDR2 YNNKEL (reference sequence). The CDR3 runs 16 residues. J lost 4 bases, V lost 6 bases, and 12 bases had no gene match. The CDR3 region is CASRKNPGLATETQYF. The CDR3 coding sequence is TGTGCCAGCAGAAAAAACCCGGGACTAGCTACAGAGACCCAGTACTTC.

The V gene is TRBV20-1, the J gene TRBJ2-7; perhaps TRBD1 as D (6 bases). Trimming pared 6 bases from V and 3 bases from J, leaving 15 bases between. The CDR3 covers 13 residues. The germline CDR1 and CDR2 sequences are DFQATT and SNEGSKA (reference sequence). The CDR3 bases are TGCAGTGCACAGGACAGAGAGGACTACGAGCAGTACTTC. Its translation: CSAQDREDYEQYF.

The V gene is TRBV27, the J gene TRBJ2-7, with 10 bases that match TRBD2. The CDR3 is 13 amino acids. The germline V gene has CDR1 MNHEY and CDR2 SMNVEV (reference sequence). V lost 8 bases to trimming and J lost 12 bases; unmatched junction nucleotides: 13. CDR3 region: CASGEGLAALSYF. The CDR3 nucleotides are TGTGCCAGCGGGGAAGGACTAGCGGCTCTCTCGTACTTC.

This clonotype was observed a handful of times. The chain joins TRBV7-9 to TRBJ2-2; D tentatively fits TRBD1 or TRBD2 (6 bases each). This CDR3 has 15 residues. CDR1 and CDR2 (germline): SEHNR, FQNEAQ (reference sequence). The V and J ends lost 3 bases and 7 bases respectively, with 15 bases between them. The CDR3 region is CASSFYSGGIGELFF. The DNA of the CDR3 is TGTGCCAGCAGCTTTTATTCCGGGGGCATCGGGGAGCTGTTTTTT.